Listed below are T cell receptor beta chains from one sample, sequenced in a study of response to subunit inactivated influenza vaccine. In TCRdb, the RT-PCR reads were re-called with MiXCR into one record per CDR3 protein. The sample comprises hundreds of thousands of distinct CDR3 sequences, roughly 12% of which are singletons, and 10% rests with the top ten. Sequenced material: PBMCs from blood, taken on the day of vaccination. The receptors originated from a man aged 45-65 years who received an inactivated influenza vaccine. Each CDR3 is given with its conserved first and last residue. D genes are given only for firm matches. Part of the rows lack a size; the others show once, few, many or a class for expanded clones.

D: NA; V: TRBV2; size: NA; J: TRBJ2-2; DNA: TGTGCCAGCAGAGATGGCCTTCTCAGGACCGGGGAGCTGTTTTTT; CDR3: CASRDGLLRTGELFF
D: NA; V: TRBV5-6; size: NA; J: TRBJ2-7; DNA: TGTGCCAGCAGCTCCGGGATCCACTGCGAGCAGTACTTC; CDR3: CASSSGIHCEQYF
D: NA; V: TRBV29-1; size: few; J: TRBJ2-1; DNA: TGCAGCGTTGAAGATCGGACACCCCAGTTCTTC; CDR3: CSVEDRTPQFF
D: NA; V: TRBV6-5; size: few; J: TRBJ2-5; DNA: TGTGCCAGCAGTTACTCCTTGGGGACTGGGGAGACCCAGTACTTC; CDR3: CASSYSLGTGETQYF
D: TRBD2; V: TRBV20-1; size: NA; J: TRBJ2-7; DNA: TGCAGTGCTGAAGGGGGGCTAGCGGGAGTGTACGAGCAGTACTTC; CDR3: CSAEGGLAGVYEQYF
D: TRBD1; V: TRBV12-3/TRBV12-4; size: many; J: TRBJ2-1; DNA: TGTGCCAGCGCGGGACAGGGGACCTACAATGAGCAGTTCTTC; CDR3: CASAGQGTYNEQFF
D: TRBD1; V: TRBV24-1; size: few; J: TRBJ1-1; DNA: TGTGCCACCAGAGGTTCACCGGGACAGGGGGACACTGAAGCTTTCTTT; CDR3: CATRGSPGQGDTEAFF
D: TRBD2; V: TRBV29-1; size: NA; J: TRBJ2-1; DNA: TGCAGCGTTGTACTAGGGACTAGCGGGAGGGCCCGAGATGAGCAGTTCTTC; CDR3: CSVVLGTSGRARDEQFF
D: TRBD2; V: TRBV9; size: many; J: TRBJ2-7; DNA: TGTGCCAGCAGCGTAGGGACTAGCGGGAGCTACGAGCAGTACTTC; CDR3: CASSVGTSGSYEQYF
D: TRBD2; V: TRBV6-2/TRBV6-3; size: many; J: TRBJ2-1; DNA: TGTGCCAGCTTCCCTGGGCGGGGAGGGAATGAGCAGTTCTTC; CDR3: CASFPGRGGNEQFF
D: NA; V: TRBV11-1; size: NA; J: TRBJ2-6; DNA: TGTGCCAGCAGCCCCCGAGGACAGTCCACGTCTGGGGCCAACGTCCTGACTTTC; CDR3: CASSPRGQSTSGANVLTF
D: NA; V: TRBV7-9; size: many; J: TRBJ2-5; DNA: TGTGCCAGCAGCTTAGAATTATACAGCAAAGAGACCCAGTACTTC; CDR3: CASSLELYSKETQYF
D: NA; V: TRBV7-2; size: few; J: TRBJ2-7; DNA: TGTGCCAGCAGCTTAGGTACGAGTCGTATGAGCTACGAGCAGTACTTC; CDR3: CASSLGTSRMSYEQYF
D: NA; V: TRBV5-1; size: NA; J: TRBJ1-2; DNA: TGCGCCAGCAGCTTTGGCGGCCAGGATGGCTACACCTTC; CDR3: CASSFGGQDGYTF
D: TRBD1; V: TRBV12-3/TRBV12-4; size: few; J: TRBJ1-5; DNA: TGTGCCAGCAGTGGGACAGGAGAGGTACAGCCCCAGCATTTT; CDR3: CASSGTGEVQPQHF
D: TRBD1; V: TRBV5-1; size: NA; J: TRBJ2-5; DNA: TGCGCCAGCAGCTCCGGACAGGGCGGGCAAGAGACCCAGTACTTC; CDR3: CASSSGQGGQETQYF
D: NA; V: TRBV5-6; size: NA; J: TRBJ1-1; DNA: TGTGCCAGCGTCGAAGGGAAACAGTTATCGAACACTGAAGCTTTCTTT; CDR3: CASVEGKQLSNTEAFF
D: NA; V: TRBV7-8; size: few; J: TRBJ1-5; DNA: TGTGCCAGCAGCTTAACCCATTTGAGGGCAGCGGGCAATCAGCCCCAGCATTTT; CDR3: CASSLTHLRAAGNQPQHF
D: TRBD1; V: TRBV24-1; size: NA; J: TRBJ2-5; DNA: TGTGCCACCAGTGAGCTTGCCGGGACAGCGAAAGAGACCCAGTACTTC; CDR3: CATSELAGTAKETQYF
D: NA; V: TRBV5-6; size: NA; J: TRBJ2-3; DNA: TGTGCCAGCAGCTTGGAGGCAGAGGGGGATACGCAGTATTTT; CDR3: CASSLEAEGDTQYF
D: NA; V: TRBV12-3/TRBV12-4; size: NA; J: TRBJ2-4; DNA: TGTGCCAGCAGATTAACGGAGAACATTCAGTACTTC; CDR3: CASRLTENIQYF
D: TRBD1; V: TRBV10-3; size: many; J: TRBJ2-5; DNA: TGTGCCATCAGTGAACCGGGACAGCAAGAGACCCAGTACTTC; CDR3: CAISEPGQQETQYF
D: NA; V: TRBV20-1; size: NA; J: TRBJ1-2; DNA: TGCAGTGCGGACAGTAACGGCTACACCTTC; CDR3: CSADSNGYTF
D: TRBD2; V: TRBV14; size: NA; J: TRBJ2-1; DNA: TGTGCCAGCAGCCAAGACCGACTAGCGCGCCTAGGAAAGTTCTTC; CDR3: CASSQDRLARLGKFF
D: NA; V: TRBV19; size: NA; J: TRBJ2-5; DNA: TGTGCCAGTAAACAAAGAGAGACCCAGTACTTC; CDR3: CASKQRETQYF
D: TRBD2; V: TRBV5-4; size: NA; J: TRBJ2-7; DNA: TGTGCCAGCAGCTCGGACCGGGGGGGCCGAAGAGAGCAGTACTTC; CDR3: CASSSDRGGRREQYF
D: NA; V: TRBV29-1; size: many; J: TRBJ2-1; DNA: TGCAGCGTTGGATCCCCAGAGCAGTTCTTC; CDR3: CSVGSPEQFF
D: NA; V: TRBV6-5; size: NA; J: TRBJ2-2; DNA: TGTGCCAGCAGATACGGTTTGGGGGACACCGGGGAGCTGTTTTTT; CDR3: CASRYGLGDTGELFF
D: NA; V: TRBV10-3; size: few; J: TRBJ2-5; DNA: TGTGCCATCAGGGCTAGCGCAGAGTTCGAGACCCAGTACTTC; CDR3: CAIRASAEFETQYF
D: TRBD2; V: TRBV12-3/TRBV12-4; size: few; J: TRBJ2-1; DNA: TGTGCCAGCAGTTCTCCCCTGACTAGCGGGGGGAATGAGCAGTTCTTC; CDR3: CASSSPLTSGGNEQFF
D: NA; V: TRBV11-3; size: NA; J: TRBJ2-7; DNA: TGTGCCAAACGGGGCAGACACGAGCAGTACTTC; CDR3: CAKRGRHEQYF
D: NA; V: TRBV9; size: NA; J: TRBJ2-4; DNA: TGTGCCAGCAGCGTCCACCCCGACATGAGAGCCAAAAACATTCAGTACTTC; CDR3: CASSVHPDMRAKNIQYF
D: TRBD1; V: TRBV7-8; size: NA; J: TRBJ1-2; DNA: TGTGCCAGCAGCTTAGCCCGAATCGGGACAGGATTAAGCGGCTACACCTTC; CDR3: CASSLARIGTGLSGYTF
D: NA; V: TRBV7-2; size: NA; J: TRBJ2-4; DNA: TGTGCCAGCATCCCCACCAGGGGGGAAAACATTCAGTACTTC; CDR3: CASIPTRGENIQYF
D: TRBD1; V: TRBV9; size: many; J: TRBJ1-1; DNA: TGTGCCAGCAGCGGACCACAGGGGGGGGCTGAAGCTTTCTTT; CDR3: CASSGPQGGAEAFF